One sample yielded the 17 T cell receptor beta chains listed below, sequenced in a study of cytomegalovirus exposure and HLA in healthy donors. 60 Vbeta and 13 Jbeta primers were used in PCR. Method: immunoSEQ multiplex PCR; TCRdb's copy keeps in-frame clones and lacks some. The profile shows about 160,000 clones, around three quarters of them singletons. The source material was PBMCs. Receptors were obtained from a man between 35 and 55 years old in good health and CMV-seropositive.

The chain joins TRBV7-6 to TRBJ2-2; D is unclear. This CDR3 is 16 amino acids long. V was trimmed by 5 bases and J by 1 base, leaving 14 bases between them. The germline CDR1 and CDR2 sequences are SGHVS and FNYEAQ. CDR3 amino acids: CASSPPLGRNTGELFF. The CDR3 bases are TGTGCCAGCAGCCCCCCGCTGGGCCGGAACACCGGGGAGCTGTTTTTT.

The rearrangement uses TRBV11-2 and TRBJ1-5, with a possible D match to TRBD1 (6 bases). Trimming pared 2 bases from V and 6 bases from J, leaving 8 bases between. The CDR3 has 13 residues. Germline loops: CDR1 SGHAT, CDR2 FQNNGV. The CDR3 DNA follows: TGTGCCAGCAGCTTAAAGGACAGTCAGCCCCAGCATTTT. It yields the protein CASSLKDSQPQHF.

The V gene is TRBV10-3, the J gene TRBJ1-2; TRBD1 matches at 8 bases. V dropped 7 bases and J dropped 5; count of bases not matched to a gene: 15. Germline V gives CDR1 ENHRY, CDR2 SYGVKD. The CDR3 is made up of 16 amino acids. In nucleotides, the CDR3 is TGTGCCATCACCCACCCGACAGGGGAGAAAGGGTATGGCTACACCTTC. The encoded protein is CAITHPTGEKGYGYTF.

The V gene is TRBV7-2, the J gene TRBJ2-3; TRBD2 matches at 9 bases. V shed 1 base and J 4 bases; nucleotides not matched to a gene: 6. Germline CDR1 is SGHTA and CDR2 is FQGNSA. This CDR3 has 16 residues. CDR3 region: CASSLGWRGGPDTQYF. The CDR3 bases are TGTGCCAGCAGCTTAGGTTGGCGGGGGGGCCCAGATACGCAGTATTTT.

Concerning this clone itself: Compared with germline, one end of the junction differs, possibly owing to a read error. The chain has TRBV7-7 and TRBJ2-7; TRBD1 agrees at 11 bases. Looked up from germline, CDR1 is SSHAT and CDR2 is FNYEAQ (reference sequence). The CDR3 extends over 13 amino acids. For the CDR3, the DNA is TGTGCTAGCAGCAAGGGACAGGGGGGCGAGCAGTACTTC. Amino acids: CASSKGQGGEQYF.

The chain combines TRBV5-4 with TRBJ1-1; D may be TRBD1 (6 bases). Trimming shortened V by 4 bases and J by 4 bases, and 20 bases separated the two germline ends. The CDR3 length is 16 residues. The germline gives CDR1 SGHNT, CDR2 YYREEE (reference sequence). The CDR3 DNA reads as TGTGCCAGCAGCCTGGGACACCCGGATATTGCCACTGAAGCTTTCTTT. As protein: CASSLGHPDIATEAFF.

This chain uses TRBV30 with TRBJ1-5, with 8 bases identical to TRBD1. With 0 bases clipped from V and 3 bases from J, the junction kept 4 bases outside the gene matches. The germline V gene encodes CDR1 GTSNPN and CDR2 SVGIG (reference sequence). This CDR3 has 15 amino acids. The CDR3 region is CAWSVRTGYNQPQHF. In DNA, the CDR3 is TGTGCCTGGAGTGTACGGACAGGGTACAATCAGCCCCAGCATTTT.

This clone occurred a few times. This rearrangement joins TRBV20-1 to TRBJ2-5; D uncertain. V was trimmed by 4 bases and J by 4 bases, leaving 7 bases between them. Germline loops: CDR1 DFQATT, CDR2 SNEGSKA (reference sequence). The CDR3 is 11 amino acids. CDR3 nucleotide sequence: TGCAGTGCTACGTGGAGAGAGACCCAGTACTTC. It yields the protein CSATWRETQYF.

The CDR3 region has the DNA TGTGCCTGGAGTGTCCCAGGGTCGAACTATGGCTACACCTTC. It codes for CAWSVPGSNYGYTF. The V call is TRBV30, the J call TRBJ1-2; perhaps TRBD1 as D (5 bases). The CDR3 sequence is 14 residues long. Trimming stripped 0 bases from V and 2 bases from J, with 10 bases between. Germline CDR1 GTSNPN, CDR2 SVGIG (reference sequence).

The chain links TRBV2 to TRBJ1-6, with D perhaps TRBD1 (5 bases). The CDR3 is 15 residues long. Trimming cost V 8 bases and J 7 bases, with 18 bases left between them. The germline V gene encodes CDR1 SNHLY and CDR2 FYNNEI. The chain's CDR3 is CASLKLDSGNSPLHF. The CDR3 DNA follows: TGTGCCAGCCTCAAATTAGACAGCGGGAATTCACCCCTCCACTTT.

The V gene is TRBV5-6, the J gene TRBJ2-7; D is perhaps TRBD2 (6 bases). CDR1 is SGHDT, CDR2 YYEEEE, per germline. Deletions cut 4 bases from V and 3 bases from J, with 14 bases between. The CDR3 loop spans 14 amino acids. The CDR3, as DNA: TGTGCCAGCAGCGGCGGGGCCCTCGGCTACGAGCAGTACTTC. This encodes CASSGGALGYEQYF.

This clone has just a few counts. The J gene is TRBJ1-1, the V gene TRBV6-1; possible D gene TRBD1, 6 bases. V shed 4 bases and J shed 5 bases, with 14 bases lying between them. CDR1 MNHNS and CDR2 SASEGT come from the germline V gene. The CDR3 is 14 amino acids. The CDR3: CASSGPGTITEAFF. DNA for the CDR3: TGTGCCAGCAGTGGCCCCGGGACAATTACTGAAGCTTTCTTT.

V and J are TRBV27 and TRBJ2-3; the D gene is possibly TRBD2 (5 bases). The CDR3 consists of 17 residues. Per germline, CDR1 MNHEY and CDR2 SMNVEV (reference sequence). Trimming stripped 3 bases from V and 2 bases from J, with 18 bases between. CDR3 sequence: CASSFSGFHKATDTQYF. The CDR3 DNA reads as TGTGCCAGCAGTTTTTCGGGATTTCACAAGGCCACAGATACGCAGTATTTT.

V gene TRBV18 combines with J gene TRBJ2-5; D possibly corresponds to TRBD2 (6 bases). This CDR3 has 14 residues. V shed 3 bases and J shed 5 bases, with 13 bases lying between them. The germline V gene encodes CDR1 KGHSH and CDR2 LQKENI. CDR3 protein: CASSPLEGRETQYF. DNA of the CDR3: TGTGCCAGCTCACCGTTGGAGGGAAGGGAGACCCAGTACTTC.

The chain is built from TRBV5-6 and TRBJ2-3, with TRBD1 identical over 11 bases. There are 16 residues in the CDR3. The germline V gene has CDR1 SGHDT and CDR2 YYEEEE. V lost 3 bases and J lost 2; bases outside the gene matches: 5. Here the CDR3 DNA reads TGTGCCAGCAGCTGGGGGGACAGGGGGGCCACAGATACGCAGTATTTT. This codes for CASSWGDRGATDTQYF.

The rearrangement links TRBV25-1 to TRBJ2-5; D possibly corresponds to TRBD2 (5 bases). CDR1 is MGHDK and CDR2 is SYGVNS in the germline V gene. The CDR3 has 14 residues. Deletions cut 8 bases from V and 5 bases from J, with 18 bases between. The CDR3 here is CASGRESPEETQYF. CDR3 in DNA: TGTGCCAGCGGAAGGGAGTCCCCGGAGGAGACCCAGTACTTC.

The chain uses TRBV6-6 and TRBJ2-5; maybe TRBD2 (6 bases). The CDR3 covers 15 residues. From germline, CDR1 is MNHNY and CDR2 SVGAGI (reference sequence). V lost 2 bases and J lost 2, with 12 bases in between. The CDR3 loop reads CASSYPVGTQETQYF. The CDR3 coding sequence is TGTGCCAGCAGTTACCCCGTGGGGACTCAAGAGACCCAGTACTTC.